This TCR beta chain was obtained from a study of blood T cell repertoires in COVID-19. Study summary: The United States, Italy and Spain supplied acute and convalescent COVID-19 samples. The analysed material was cDNA or gDNA that came from T cells, B-cell-depleted T cells, or PBMCs.

Germline V gives CDR1 LGHDT, CDR2 YNNKEL (reference sequence). Losses at the gene ends were 4 bases for V and 2 bases for J; bases not matched to a gene: 9. The CDR3 covers 18 residues. In the source study's methods: Estimation of nucleated cell counts was performed using reference gene primer amplification. The repertoire was sequenced with immunoSEQ multiplex PCR; TCRdb's copy has only in-frame clones and lacks some. V and J calls and clone size follow that table, whereas D and trimming were derived from the DNA. Of 15,000 to 20,000 clones listed, roughly four fifths are singletons. This TCR came from an older man with active COVID-19. This rearrangement joins TRBV3-1 (or the pseudogene TRBV3-2) to TRBJ2-6; 9 bases align to TRBD2. Material for sequencing was peripheral blood. CDR3 nucleotide sequence: TGTGCCAGCAGCCGACTAGCGGAGGGGAGGACTGGGGCCAACGTCCTGACTTTC. As protein: CASSRLAEGRTGANVLTF.